The 3 T cell receptor beta chains listed next were all sequenced from one sample in a study of cytomegalovirus exposure and HLA in healthy donors. Amplification used 60 Vbeta primers and 13 Jbeta primers. The method was immunoSEQ multiplex PCR; TCRdb's version includes in-frame clones alone and lacks a portion of them. The table shows about 190,000 clones, with around 83% occurring only once. The sample comprised PBMCs. The receptors stem from a woman under 30 in good health and CMV-seronegative.

The CDR3 nucleotides are TGTGCCAGCAGCTTGGAGGCGGGGACCGAGCAGTACGTC. Protein: CASSLEAGTEQYV. The chain links TRBV5-5 to TRBJ2-7, with TRBD2 as a possible D gene (6 bases). Trimming shortened V by 0 bases and J by 6 bases, and 10 bases separated the two germline ends. In germline, CDR1 is SGHKS, CDR2 YYEKEE (reference sequence). CDR3 size: 13 residues.

The chain combines TRBV7-8 with TRBJ2-3; the match to TRBD2 covers 7 bases. Germline V gene lookup returns CDR1 SGHVS and CDR2 FQNEAQ. V was pared by 2 bases and J by 3 bases, with 11 bases of the junction left unmatched. The CDR3 sequence is 17 residues long. Here the CDR3 reads CASSLRYKPSGTDTQYF. Written as DNA, the CDR3 is TGTGCCAGCAGCTTAAGGTATAAGCCTAGCGGAACAGATACGCAGTATTTT.

This chain joins TRBV10-2 and TRBJ2-1; 9 bases are a match to TRBD1. Germline CDR1 and CDR2: WSHSY and SAAADI. J gave up 9 bases and V 2 bases, and 17 bases lay outside the gene matches. This CDR3 spans 18 amino acids. CDR3 protein: CASSEPRHRGPIDGEQFF. In DNA, the CDR3 is TGCGCCAGCAGTGAGCCCAGACACAGGGGGCCCATTGATGGTGAGCAGTTCTTC.